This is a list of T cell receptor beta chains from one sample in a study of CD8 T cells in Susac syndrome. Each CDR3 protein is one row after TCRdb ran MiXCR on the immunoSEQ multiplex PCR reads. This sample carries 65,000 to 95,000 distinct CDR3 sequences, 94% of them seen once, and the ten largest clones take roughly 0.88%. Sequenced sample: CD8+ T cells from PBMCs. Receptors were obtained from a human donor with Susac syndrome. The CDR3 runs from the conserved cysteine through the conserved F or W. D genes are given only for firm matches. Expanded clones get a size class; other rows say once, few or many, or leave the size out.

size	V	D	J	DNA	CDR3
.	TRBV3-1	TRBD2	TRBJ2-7	TGTGCCAGCAGCCAAGATGAGGGACTAGCGGGGAGCTCCTACGAGCAGTACTTC	CASSQDEGLAGSSYEQYF
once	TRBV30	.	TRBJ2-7	TGTGCCTGGAGTGGGCATCTCTACGAGCAGTACTTC	CAWSGHLYEQYF
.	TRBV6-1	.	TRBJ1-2	TGTGCCAGCAGTGAAGGGGTGGGCGGCTACACCTTC	CASSEGVGGYTF
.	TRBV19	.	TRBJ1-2	TGTGCCAGTCAGGGCTCGTATGGCTACACCTTC	CASQGSYGYTF
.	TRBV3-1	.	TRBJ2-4	TGTGCCAGCAGCCAAGAGGGCACCAAAAACATTCAGTACTTC	CASSQEGTKNIQYF
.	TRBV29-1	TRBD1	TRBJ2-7	TGCAGCGTTACCGGACAGGGGTACTCCTACGAGCAGTACTTC	CSVTGQGYSYEQYF
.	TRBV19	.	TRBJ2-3	TGTGCCAGTAGTATCAGAACCGCAGATACGCAGTATTTT	CASSIRTADTQYF
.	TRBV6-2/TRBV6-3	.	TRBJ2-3	TGTGCCAGCAGTCACTCATCCCGGGACCAGAACTCTTATACGCAGTATTTT	CASSHSSRDQNSYTQYF
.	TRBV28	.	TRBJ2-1	TGTGCCAGCAGCCCCCCGTCGACTAGTTGGGATCGATATGAGCAGTTCTTC	CASSPPSTSWDRYEQFF
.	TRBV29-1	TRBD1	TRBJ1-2	TGCAGCGCCGGGACAGCCTATGGCTACACCTTC	CSAGTAYGYTF
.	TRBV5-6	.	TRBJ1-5	TGTGCCAGCAGCCCGTTCGGGGGCAATCAGCCCCAGCATTTT	CASSPFGGNQPQHF
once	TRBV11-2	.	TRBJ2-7	TGTGCCAGCAGCTTAGAGGTTGGGACCCACTACGAGCAGTACTTC	CASSLEVGTHYEQYF
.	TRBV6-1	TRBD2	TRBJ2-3	TGTGCCAGCCGGACCACGACTAGCGACTTATTAGATACGCAGTATTTT	CASRTTTSDLLDTQYF
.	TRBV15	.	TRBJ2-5	TGTGCCACCAGCAGGAGTAGCGGTCAAGAGACCCAGTACTTC	CATSRSSGQETQYF
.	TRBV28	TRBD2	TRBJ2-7	TGTGCCACCTCGGGAGGTAGGAACGAGCAGTACTTC	CATSGGRNEQYF
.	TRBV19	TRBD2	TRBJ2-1	TGTGCCAGTAGTCTCCGGGGGGGCCGCGATGAGCAGTTCTTC	CASSLRGGRDEQFF
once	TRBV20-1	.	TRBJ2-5	TGCAGTGCTAGTCCACAGCAACAAGAGACCCAGTACTTC	CSASPQQQETQYF
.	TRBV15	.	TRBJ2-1	TGTGCCACCAGCGAAAATCCCTTACAGGGTGTGGAGCAGTTCTTC	CATSENPLQGVEQFF
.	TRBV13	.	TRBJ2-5	TGTGCCAGCAGTTACACCATGGGACAAGATCAAGAGACCCAGTACTTC	CASSYTMGQDQETQYF
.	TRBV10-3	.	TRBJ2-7	TGTGCCATCAGTGAGTCCGGCAAGGCGACCTACGAGCAGTACTTC	CAISESGKATYEQYF
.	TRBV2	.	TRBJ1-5	TGTGCCAGCAGTGACCATGAGGGGGGTAGGGCTCAGCCCCAGCATTTT	CASSDHEGGRAQPQHF
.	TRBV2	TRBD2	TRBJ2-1	TGTGCCAGCAGTGAAGGCCTAGCGGGGGTCCGACACGCCTCCTACAATGAGCAGTTCTTC	CASSEGLAGVRHASYNEQFF
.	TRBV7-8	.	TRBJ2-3	TGTGCCAGCAGCTTACTGGGGGCAGATACGCAGTATTTT	CASSLLGADTQYF
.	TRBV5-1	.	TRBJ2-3	TGCGCCAGCAGCTTGGCGGGTGACGCAGATACGCAGTATTTT	CASSLAGDADTQYF
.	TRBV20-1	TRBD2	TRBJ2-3	TGCAGTGCGTACGGGACTAGCGGAGATACGCAGTATTTT	CSAYGTSGDTQYF
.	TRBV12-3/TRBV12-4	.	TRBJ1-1	TGTGCCAGCAGTGCTTGGAACACTGAAGCTTTCTTT	CASSAWNTEAFF